The clone carrying this T cell receptor beta chain was observed a single time. The sample belongs to a study of blood T cell repertoires in COVID-19. Study context: COVID-19 samples from acute and convalescent phases originated in the United States, Italy and Spain. Sources were T cells, B-cell-depleted T cells, or PBMCs; the material itself was cDNA or gDNA.

CDR3 length equals 15 residues. V was cut by 3 bases and J by 2 bases, with 13 bases left in between. The V gene's germline CDR1 is ENHRY and CDR2 SYGVKD. Study processing details: From reference gene primer amplification, estimates of nucleated cell counts were derived. The table came from immunoSEQ multiplex PCR; TCRdb's copy has only in-frame clones and leaves some out. V and J calls and clone size are given by that table; D and trimming were obtained from the DNA. The profile covers under 350,000 clones, with approximately 83% appearing a single time and approximately 9% taken by the ten largest.

This chain uses TRBV10-3 with TRBJ2-5, with D perhaps matching TRBD2 (5 bases). The TCR sequence derives from a woman between 45 and 60 years old who had recovered from COVID-19. The sequenced sample consisted of peripheral blood. DNA for the CDR3: TGTGCCATCAGTGAATCCTCTAGCAGGCAAGAGACCCAGTACTTC. Translation gives CAISESSSRQETQYF.